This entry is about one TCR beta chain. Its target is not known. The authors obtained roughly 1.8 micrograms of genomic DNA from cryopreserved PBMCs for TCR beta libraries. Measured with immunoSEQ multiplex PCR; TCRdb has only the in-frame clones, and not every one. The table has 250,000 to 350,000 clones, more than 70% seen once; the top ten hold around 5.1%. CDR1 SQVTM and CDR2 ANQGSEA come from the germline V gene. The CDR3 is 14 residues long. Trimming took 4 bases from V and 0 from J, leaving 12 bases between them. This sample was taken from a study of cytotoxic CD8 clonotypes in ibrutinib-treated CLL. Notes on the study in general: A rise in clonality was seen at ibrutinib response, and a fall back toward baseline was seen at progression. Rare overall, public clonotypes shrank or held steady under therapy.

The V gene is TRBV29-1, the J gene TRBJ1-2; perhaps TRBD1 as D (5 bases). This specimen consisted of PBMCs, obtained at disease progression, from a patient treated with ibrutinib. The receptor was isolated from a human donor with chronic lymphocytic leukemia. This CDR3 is CSVGNPGSNYGYTF. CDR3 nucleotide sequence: TGCAGCGTTGGAAACCCAGGGTCTAACTATGGCTACACCTTC.